This passage covers 25 T cell receptor beta chains from one sample sequenced in a study of T cell responses to AZD1222 COVID-19 vaccine. The assay was immunoSEQ multiplex PCR, and TCRdb's table has in-frame clones only and misses some. Here the sample spans tens of thousands of clones, 90% being singletons. The sequences come from peripheral blood, collected on day 0 of AZD1222 vaccination. Source of these receptors: an adult in good health.

This clone was detected a few times. This chain connects TRBV12-3 or TRBV12-4 to TRBJ1-3, with unresolved D. V lost 3 bases, J lost 0 bases, and 3 bases lay in between. This CDR3 comprises 13 residues. The CDR3 here is CASSLTSGNTIYF. DNA for the CDR3: TGTGCCAGCAGTTTGACCTCTGGAAACACCATATATTTT.

This rearrangement joins TRBV7-3 to TRBJ2-5; perhaps TRBD2 as D (5 bases). V gave up 2 bases and J gave up 4 bases, with 14 bases separating them. Germline-derived CDR1 and CDR2 are SGHTA and FQGTGA. The CDR3 covers 15 residues. CDR3: CASSLVMGRRETQYF. In DNA form, the CDR3 reads TGTGCCAGCAGCTTAGTTATGGGGAGAAGAGAGACCCAGTACTTC.

The chain carries TRBV7-9 and TRBJ2-7; the D call may be TRBD1 or TRBD2 (5 bases each). This CDR3 region has 15 residues. Germline V CDR1 and CDR2: SEHNR, FQNEAQ (reference sequence). Deletions cut 4 bases from V and 0 bases from J, with 13 bases between. CDR3 sequence: CASSWNPGSSYEQYF. The CDR3 DNA follows: TGTGCCAGCAGCTGGAACCCAGGGAGCTCCTACGAGCAGTACTTC.

The chain couples TRBV7-8 to TRBJ1-1, with D possibly being TRBD1 (5 bases). The CDR3 is made up of 14 amino acids. Germline CDR1 SGHVS, CDR2 FQNEAQ. V lost 1 base, J lost 0 bases, and 6 bases lay in between. The CDR3: CASSLGQMNTEAFF. CDR3 DNA: TGTGCCAGCAGCTTAGGACAGATGAACACTGAAGCTTTCTTT.

The chain has TRBV6-5 and TRBJ1-1; possibly TRBD1 for D (5 bases). CDR3 length: 13 amino acids. Trimming cost V 7 bases and J 4 bases, with 13 bases left between them. Germline V gene lookup returns CDR1 MNHEY and CDR2 SVGAGI. CDR3 region: CASTVRVSTEAFF. For the CDR3, the DNA is TGTGCCAGCACTGTCAGGGTAAGCACTGAAGCTTTCTTT.

This clone was detected only once. The V gene is TRBV30, the J gene TRBJ2-5; tentative D call: TRBD2 (6 bases). Per germline, CDR1 GTSNPN and CDR2 SVGIG (reference sequence). The CDR3 runs 15 residues. Trimming took off 3 bases at V and 5 bases at J, with 19 bases between the two ends. For the CDR3, the DNA is TGTGCCTGGAGACGGGGGAAGGGCGGGATGGAGACCCAGTACTTC. Encoded protein: CAWRRGKGGMETQYF.

This sequence joins TRBV19 and TRBJ2-4, with a tentative D call TRBD2 (6 bases). CDR1 is LNHDA, CDR2 SQIVND, per germline (reference sequence). CDR3 length: 14 amino acids. V was shortened by 7 bases and J by 4 bases, with 14 bases between the two germline ends. Here the CDR3 reads CASTGIGGKNIQYF. The CDR3 DNA sequence: TGTGCCAGTACGGGAATCGGGGGAAAAAACATTCAGTACTTC.

This sequence joins TRBV28 and TRBJ1-2, with D unclear. Germline-derived CDR1 and CDR2 are MDHEN and SYDVKM. This CDR3 contains 11 residues. V was clipped by 4 bases and J by 8 bases, with 8 bases between them. The CDR3 sequence is CASSSFRGYTF. CDR3 in DNA: TGTGCCAGCAGTTCGTTCCGGGGCTACACCTTC.

This chain uses TRBV6-2 or TRBV6-3 with TRBJ2-7; unclear D gene. The CDR3 runs 17 residues. V was cut by 0 bases and J by 3 bases, with 18 bases left in between. The germline V gene has CDR1 MNHEY and CDR2 SVGEGT. The CDR3 DNA reads as TGTGCCAGCAGTTACTCGAGTAAGGCCCCCGCGGACTACGAGCAGTACTTC. Its protein is CASSYSSKAPADYEQYF.

The chain is built from TRBV11-2 and TRBJ2-1, with D perhaps TRBD1 (6 bases). The length of the CDR3 is 16 residues. Germline CDR1 SGHAT, CDR2 FQNNGV. V was clipped by 6 bases and J by 7 bases, with 22 bases between them. The CDR3 protein is CASRIGQLSEGNEQFF. CDR3 sequence (DNA): TGTGCCAGCAGGATCGGACAGTTAAGCGAGGGGAATGAGCAGTTCTTC.

The rearrangement joins TRBV18 to TRBJ2-7; 8 positions match TRBD1. The CDR3 is 16 amino acids. J lost 2 bases, V lost 0 bases, and 6 bases had no gene match. CDR1 is KGHSH and CDR2 is LQKENI in the germline V gene. CDR3 nucleotides: TGTGCCAGCTCACCACCGGACAGGGTTTCTCCCTACGAGCAGTACTTC. This encodes CASSPPDRVSPYEQYF.

This sequence joins TRBV6-1 and TRBJ1-6; no clear D gene. The germline gives CDR1 MNHNS, CDR2 SASEGT. V lost 2 bases, J lost 7 bases, and 12 bases lay in between. CDR3 length: 15 amino acids. CDR3 in amino acids: CASSEFGRLNSPLHF. In DNA, the CDR3 is TGTGCCAGCAGTGAATTTGGCAGGTTGAATTCACCCCTCCACTTT.

This clone was observed a single time. This chain connects TRBV2 to TRBJ2-7, with D uncertain. Germline assignment: CDR1 SNHLY and CDR2 FYNNEI. Trimming took off 4 bases at V and 4 bases at J, with 5 bases between the two ends. The CDR3 totals 11 residues. The DNA for the CDR3 is TGTGCCAGCAGTGCCCCATACGAGCAGTACTTC. Translating gives CASSAPYEQYF.

This chain links TRBV6-6 with TRBJ1-1; 8 bases are a match to TRBD1. This CDR3 is 13 amino acids long. Germline values: CDR1 MNHNY, CDR2 SVGAGI (reference sequence). Trimming removed 5 bases from V and 5 bases from J; junction bases left unmatched: 4. The CDR3 DNA reads as TGTGCCAGCAGTCTGGACAGGGCGACTGAAGCTTTCTTT. This gives the protein CASSLDRATEAFF.

This clone has just one count. The chain uses TRBV5-1 and TRBJ2-7; unclear D gene. The germline CDR1 and CDR2 sequences are SGHRS and YFSETQ. With 4 bases removed from V and 2 bases from J, the gap between germline ends came to 16 bases. The CDR3 sequence is 15 residues long. The CDR3 DNA is TGCGCCAGCAGCCCGGTTTTAACAGCTGCCTACGAGCAGTACTTC. This sequence encodes CASSPVLTAAYEQYF.

The chain couples TRBV6-5 to TRBJ1-1; D call uncertain. V lost 6 bases to trimming and J lost 2 bases, with 10 bases between them. Germline V lookup: CDR1 MNHEY, CDR2 SVGAGI. The CDR3 runs to 13 residues. The CDR3 coding sequence is TGTGCCAGCAGCTCGGTGGGAAACACTGAAGCTTTCTTT. Encoded protein: CASSSVGNTEAFF.

V usage is TRBV12-3 or TRBV12-4 and J usage is TRBJ1-5, with unresolved D. This CDR3 comprises 13 residues. Deletions cut 3 bases from V and 6 bases from J, with 9 bases between. The CDR3 DNA is TGTGCCAGCAGTTTTGGTAGTTTTCAGCCCCAGCATTTT. This gives the protein CASSFGSFQPQHF.

The chain joins TRBV13 to TRBJ2-3, with 8 bases identical to TRBD2. CDR1 PRHDT and CDR2 FYEKMQ come from the germline V gene (reference sequence). The junction had 12 bases not matched to a gene; V was cut back by 5 bases and J by 5 bases. This CDR3 spans 16 amino acids. This chain's CDR3 is CASSPPGLEFEDTQYF. CDR3 bases: TGTGCCAGCAGCCCTCCGGGACTAGAGTTTGAAGATACGCAGTATTTT.

This chain connects TRBV3-1 (or the pseudogene TRBV3-2) to TRBJ1-5, with no clear D. Germline V gene sequence: CDR1 LGHDT, CDR2 YNNKEL (reference sequence). The CDR3 extends over 16 amino acids. Trimming removed 1 base from V and 7 bases from J, with 17 bases in between. DNA of the CDR3: TGTGCCAGCAGCCAAGGGATTCCGGCCTTGGGACAGCCCCAGCATTTT. Translation: CASSQGIPALGQPQHF.

The chain is built from TRBV7-6 and TRBJ2-3, with TRBD2 matching 10 bases. The germline V gene has CDR1 SGHVS and CDR2 FNYEAQ. V dropped 4 bases and J dropped 3; count of bases not matched to a gene: 7. There are 16 residues in the CDR3. The chain's CDR3 is CASSSPSGRETDTQYF. CDR3 nucleotide sequence: TGTGCCAGCAGCTCCCCCAGCGGGAGGGAAACAGATACGCAGTATTTT.

The CDR3 spells CASSLSRGDEQFF. In DNA, the CDR3 is TGTGCCAGCAGCCTGTCCAGGGGGGATGAGCAGTTCTTC. This chain links TRBV11-2 with TRBJ2-1, with D possibly matching TRBD1 (7 bases). The CDR3 is 13 amino acids. V dropped 5 bases and J dropped 8 bases, with 13 bases sitting between them. Germline CDR1 SGHAT, CDR2 FQNNGV.

The rearrangement links TRBV7-9 to TRBJ2-1; possibly TRBD1 for D (5 bases). The CDR3 length is 14 residues. The germline V gene has CDR1 SEHNR and CDR2 FQNEAQ (reference sequence). V dropped 5 bases and J dropped 7 bases, with 15 bases sitting between them. Written as DNA, the CDR3 is TGTGCCAGCAGCCAAGGGGCTGCATCTAATGAGCAGTTCTTC. Amino acid sequence: CASSQGAASNEQFF.

V is TRBV24-1 and J is TRBJ2-1, with 9 bases lining up with TRBD2. The ends lost 3 bases at V and 5 bases at J; junction bases unmatched: 10. The germline V gene encodes CDR1 KGHDR and CDR2 SFDVKD. This CDR3 is built from 17 residues. The CDR3 sequence: CATSDPSGGRADNEQFF. The CDR3 bases are TGTGCCACCAGTGATCCCTCGGGCGGGAGGGCCGACAATGAGCAGTTCTTC.

This sequence joins TRBV6-5 and TRBJ1-5; TRBD1 is a possible D gene (5 bases). V was trimmed by 6 bases and J by 4 bases, leaving 13 bases between them. The length of the CDR3 is 14 residues. Germline CDR1 MNHEY, CDR2 SVGAGI. Written as DNA, the CDR3 is TGTGCCAGCAGAAGGGGAAATGAAAATCAGCCCCAGCATTTT. Amino acids: CASRRGNENQPQHF.

The chain joins TRBV29-1 to TRBJ2-3; TRBD1 or TRBD2 may be the D gene (5 bases each). The V and J ends lost 4 bases and 6 bases respectively, with 14 bases between them. The germline gives CDR1 SQVTM, CDR2 ANQGSEA. CDR3 size: 13 residues. The CDR3 here is CSVAPGGVDTQYF. The CDR3 nucleotides read TGCAGCGTTGCACCTGGGGGAGTGGATACGCAGTATTTT.